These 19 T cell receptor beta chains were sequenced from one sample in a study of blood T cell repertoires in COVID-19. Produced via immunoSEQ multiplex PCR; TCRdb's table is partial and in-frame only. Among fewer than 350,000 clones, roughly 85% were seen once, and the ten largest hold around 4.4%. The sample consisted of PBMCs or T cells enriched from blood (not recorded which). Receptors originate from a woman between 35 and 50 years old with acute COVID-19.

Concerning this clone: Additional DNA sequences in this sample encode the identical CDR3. This CDR3 reads CASSSTGGTYEQYF. The CDR3 DNA follows: TGTGCCAGCTCATCGACGGGAGGAACCTACGAGCAGTACTTC. The rearrangement links TRBV18 to TRBJ2-7; TRBD2 matches at 7 bases. The CDR3 sequence is 14 residues long. CDR1 KGHSH and CDR2 LQKENI come from the germline V gene. J was trimmed by 2 bases and V by 5 bases; bases with no gene match: 6.

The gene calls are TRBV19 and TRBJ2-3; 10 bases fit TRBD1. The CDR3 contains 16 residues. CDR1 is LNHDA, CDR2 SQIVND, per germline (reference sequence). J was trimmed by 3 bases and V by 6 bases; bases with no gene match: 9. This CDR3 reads CASRPLTGGATDTQYF. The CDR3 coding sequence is TGTGCCAGTAGGCCGTTGACAGGGGGCGCGACAGATACGCAGTATTTT.

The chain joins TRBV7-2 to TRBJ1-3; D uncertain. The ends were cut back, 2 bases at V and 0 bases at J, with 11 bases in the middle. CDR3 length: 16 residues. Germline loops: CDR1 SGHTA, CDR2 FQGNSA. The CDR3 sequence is CASSLFVGSSGNTIYF. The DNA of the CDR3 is TGTGCCAGCAGCTTATTCGTGGGGAGCTCTGGAAACACCATATATTTT.

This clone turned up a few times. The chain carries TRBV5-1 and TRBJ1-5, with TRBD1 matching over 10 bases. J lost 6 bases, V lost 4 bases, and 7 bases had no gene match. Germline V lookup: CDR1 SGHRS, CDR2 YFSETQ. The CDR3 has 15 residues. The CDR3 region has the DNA TGCGCCAGCAGCGTCGGGACAGGGGTGGGTCAGCCCCAGCATTTT. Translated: CASSVGTGVGQPQHF.

The CDR3, as DNA: TGTGCCAGCAGCCAAATTCAGGGGGCGGTCACTGAAGCTTTCTTT. The encoded protein is CASSQIQGAVTEAFF. The chain employs TRBV14 and TRBJ1-1; 8 bases are a match to TRBD1. CDR1 and CDR2 (germline): SGHDN, FVKESK. CDR3 length: 15 residues. The junction had 6 bases not matched to a gene; V was cut back by 2 bases and J by 4 bases.

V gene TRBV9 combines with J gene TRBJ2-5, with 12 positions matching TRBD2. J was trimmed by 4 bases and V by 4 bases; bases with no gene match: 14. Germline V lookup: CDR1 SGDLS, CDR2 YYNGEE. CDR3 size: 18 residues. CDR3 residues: CASSTRGTSGLQRETQYF. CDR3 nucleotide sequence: TGTGCCAGCAGCACACGGGGGACTAGCGGGCTTCAGAGAGAGACCCAGTACTTC.

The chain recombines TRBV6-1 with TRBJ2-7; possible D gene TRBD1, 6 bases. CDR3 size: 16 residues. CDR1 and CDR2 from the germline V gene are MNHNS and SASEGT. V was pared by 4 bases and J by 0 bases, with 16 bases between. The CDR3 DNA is TGTGCCAGCAGTGCGGTGAGGACAGCCAGCTCCTACGAGCAGTACTTC. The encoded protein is CASSAVRTASSYEQYF.

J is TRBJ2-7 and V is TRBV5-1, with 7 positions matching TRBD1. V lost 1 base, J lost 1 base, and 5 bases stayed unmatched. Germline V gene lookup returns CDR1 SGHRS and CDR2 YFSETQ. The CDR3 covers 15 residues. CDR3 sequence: CASSLIPGQSYEQYF. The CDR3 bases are TGCGCCAGCAGCTTGATCCCGGGACAGTCCTACGAGCAGTACTTC.

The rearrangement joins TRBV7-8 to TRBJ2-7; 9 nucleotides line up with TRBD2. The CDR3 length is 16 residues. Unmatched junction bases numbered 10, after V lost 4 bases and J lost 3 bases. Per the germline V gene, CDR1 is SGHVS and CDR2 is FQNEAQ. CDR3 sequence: CASSSPGISGSYEQYF. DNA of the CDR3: TGTGCCAGCAGCTCCCCGGGGATTAGCGGGAGCTACGAGCAGTACTTC.

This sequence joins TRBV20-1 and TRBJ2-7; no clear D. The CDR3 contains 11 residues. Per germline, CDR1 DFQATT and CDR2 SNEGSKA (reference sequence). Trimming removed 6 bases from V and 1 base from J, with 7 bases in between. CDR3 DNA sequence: TGCAGTGCCCACTCGTCCTACGAGCAGTACTTC. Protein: CSAHSSYEQYF.

As DNA, the CDR3 is TGTGCCAGCAGAGTTACAGGGGATTCTAACTATGGCTACACCTTC. Translating it yields CASRVTGDSNYGYTF. The V gene is TRBV6-5, the J gene TRBJ1-2; 7 nucleotides align to TRBD1. CDR1 is MNHEY and CDR2 is SVGAGI in the germline V gene. V was clipped by 6 bases and J by 0 bases; unmatched bases: 7. This CDR3 region has 15 residues.

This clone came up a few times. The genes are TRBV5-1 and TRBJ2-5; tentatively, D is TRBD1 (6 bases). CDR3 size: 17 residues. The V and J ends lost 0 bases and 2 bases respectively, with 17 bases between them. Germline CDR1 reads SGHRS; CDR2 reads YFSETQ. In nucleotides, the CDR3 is TGCGCCAGCAGCTTGGGACAGTTGAAGGGGGAACAAGAGACCCAGTACTTC. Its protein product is CASSLGQLKGEQETQYF.

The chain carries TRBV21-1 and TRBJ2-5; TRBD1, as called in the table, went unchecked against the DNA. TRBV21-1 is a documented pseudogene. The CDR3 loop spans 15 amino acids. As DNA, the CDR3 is TGTGCCAGCGGGGTTCCTACAGGGCGCCAAGAGACCCAGTACTTC. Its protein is CASGVPTGRQETQYF.

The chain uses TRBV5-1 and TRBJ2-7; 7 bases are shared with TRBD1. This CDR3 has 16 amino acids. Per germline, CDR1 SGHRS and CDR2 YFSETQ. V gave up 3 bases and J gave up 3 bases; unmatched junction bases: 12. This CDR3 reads CASSSTGVIVGYEQYF. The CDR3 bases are TGCGCCAGCAGCTCAACAGGGGTTATCGTAGGCTACGAGCAGTACTTC.

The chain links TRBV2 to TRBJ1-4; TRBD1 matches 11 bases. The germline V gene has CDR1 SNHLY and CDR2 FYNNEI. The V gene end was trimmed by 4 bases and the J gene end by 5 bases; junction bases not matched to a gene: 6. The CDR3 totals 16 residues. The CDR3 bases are TGTGCCAGCAGTGCCGGGACAGGGGGTAGGAATGAAAAACTGTTTTTT. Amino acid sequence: CASSAGTGGRNEKLFF. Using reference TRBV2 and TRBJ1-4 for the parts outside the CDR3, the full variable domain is EPEVTQTPSHQVTQMGQEVILRCVPISNHLYFYWYRQILGQKVEFLVSFYNNEISEKSEIFDDQFSVERPDGSNFTLKIRSTKLEDSAMYFCASSAGTGGRNEKLFFGSGTQLSVL.

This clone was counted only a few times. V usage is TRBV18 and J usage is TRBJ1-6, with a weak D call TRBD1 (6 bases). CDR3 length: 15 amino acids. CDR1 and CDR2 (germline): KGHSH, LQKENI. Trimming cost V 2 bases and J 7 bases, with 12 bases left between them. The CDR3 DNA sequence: TGTGCCAGCTCACCAACAGGGCCCCCCAATTCACCCCTCCACTTT. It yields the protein CASSPTGPPNSPLHF.

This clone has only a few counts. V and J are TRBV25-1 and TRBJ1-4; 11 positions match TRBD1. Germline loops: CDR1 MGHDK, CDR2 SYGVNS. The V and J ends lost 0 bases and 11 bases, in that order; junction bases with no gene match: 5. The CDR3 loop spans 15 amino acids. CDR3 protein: CASSEYRGQGAKLFF. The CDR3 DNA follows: TGTGCCAGCAGTGAATATCGTGGACAGGGGGCCAAACTGTTTTTT.

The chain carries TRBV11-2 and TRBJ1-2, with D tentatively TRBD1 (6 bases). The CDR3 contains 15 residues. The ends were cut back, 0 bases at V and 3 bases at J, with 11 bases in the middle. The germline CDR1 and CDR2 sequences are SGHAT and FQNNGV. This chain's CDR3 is CASSLEMDSHYGYTF. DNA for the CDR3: TGTGCCAGCAGCTTAGAAATGGACAGCCACTATGGCTACACCTTC.

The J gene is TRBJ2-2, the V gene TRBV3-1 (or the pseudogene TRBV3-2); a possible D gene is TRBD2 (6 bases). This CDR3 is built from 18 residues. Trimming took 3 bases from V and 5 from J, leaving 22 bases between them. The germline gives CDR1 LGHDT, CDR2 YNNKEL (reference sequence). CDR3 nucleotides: TGTGCCAGCAGCCACCACTATTTGCGCGGGAAAAGGACCGGGGAGCTGTTTTTT. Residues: CASSHHYLRGKRTGELFF.